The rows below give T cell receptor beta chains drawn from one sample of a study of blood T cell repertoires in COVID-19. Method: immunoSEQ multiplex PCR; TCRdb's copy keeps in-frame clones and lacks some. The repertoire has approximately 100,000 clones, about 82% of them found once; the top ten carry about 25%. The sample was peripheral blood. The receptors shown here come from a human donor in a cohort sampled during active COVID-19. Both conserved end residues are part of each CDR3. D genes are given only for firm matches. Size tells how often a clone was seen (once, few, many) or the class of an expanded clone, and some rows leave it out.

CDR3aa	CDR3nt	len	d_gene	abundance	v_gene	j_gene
CASSPTVGTEAFF	TGTGCCAGCAGCCCTACCGTTGGCACTGAAGCTTTCTTT	13	.	.	TRBV6-4	TRBJ1-1
CASSQTSGTSYEQYF	TGCGCCAGCAGCCAAACTTCCGGGACATCCTACGAGCAGTACTTC	15	.	once	TRBV4-3	TRBJ2-7
CASSWAQGSNNEQFF	TGCGCCAGCAGCTGGGCACAGGGTTCGAACAATGAGCAGTTCTTC	15	.	few	TRBV5-1	TRBJ2-1
CAGAGLAVYNEQFF	TGTGCCGGCGCTGGTCTAGCGGTGTACAATGAGCAGTTCTTC	14	TRBD2	.	TRBV30	TRBJ2-1
CASSLSPGGELFF	TGTGCCAGCAGCCTTTCGCCAGGCGGGGAGCTGTTTTTT	13	.	.	TRBV28	TRBJ2-2
CASSFEVSSGSSRNEQFF	TGTGCCAGCAGTTTTGAAGTATCCAGCGGGTCTTCCCGCAATGAGCAGTTCTTC	18	.	many	TRBV28	TRBJ2-1
CASSQGLSTDTQYF	TGTGCCAGCAGCCAAGGACTTAGCACAGATACGCAGTATTTT	14	.	.	TRBV7-8	TRBJ2-3
CAIMAGGYGYTF	TGTGCCATCATGGCGGGCGGCTATGGCTACACCTTC	12	.	.	TRBV10-3	TRBJ1-2
CASSEKTGQETQYF	TGCGCCAGCAGTGAGAAGACAGGCCAAGAGACCCAGTACTTC	14	.	.	TRBV10-2	TRBJ2-5
CASSPDRGSSFF	TGTGCCAGCAGCCCAGACAGGGGTTCATCGTTCTTC	12	TRBD1	.	TRBV11-2	TRBJ2-1
CASSQGLVGTGELFF	TGTGCCAGCAGCCAAGGACTAGTGGGGACCGGGGAGCTGTTTTTT	15	TRBD2	.	TRBV7-8	TRBJ2-2
CASSLRGPNNEQFF	TGTGCCAGCAGCTTGAGAGGCCCTAACAATGAGCAGTTCTTC	14	.	.	TRBV5-4	TRBJ2-1
CASSPPGQGLYDNTIYF	TGTGCCAGCTCACCACCGGGACAGGGGCTCTATGACAACACCATATATTTT	17	TRBD1	many	TRBV18	TRBJ1-3
CASRVTGTNTEAFF	TGTGCCAGTAGGGTAACAGGGACCAACACTGAAGCTTTCTTT	14	.	few	TRBV19	TRBJ1-1
CASRLAGENNEQYF	TGTGCCAGCAGGCTAGCGGGAGAGAACAACGAGCAGTACTTC	14	TRBD2	.	TRBV6-6	TRBJ2-7
CASSPSHVDQPQHF	TGTGCCAGCTCACCATCACACGTCGATCAGCCCCAGCATTTT	14	.	once	TRBV18	TRBJ1-5
CASSQDGQAGSPLHF	TGCGCCAGCAGCCAAGATGGGCAGGCTGGATCACCCCTCCACTTT	15	.	medium-sized	TRBV4-1	TRBJ1-6
CASSRDYPSSYEQYF	TGTGCCAGCAGTCGGGACTACCCGAGCTCCTACGAGCAGTACTTC	15	TRBD2	.	TRBV2	TRBJ2-7
CASSPRRGGYGIQPQHF	TGTGCCAGCAGTCCCCGTAGAGGTGGGTACGGGATCCAGCCCCAGCATTTT	17	.	.	TRBV27	TRBJ1-5
CASSVTWSSYNEQFF	TGTGCCAGCAGCGTGACTTGGAGCTCCTACAATGAGCAGTTCTTC	15	.	.	TRBV9	TRBJ2-1
CASSPTGDYGYTF	TGTGCCAGCAGTCCCACAGGGGACTATGGCTACACCTTC	13	.	.	TRBV21-1	TRBJ1-2
CASSDTGTKNSPLHF	TGTGCCAGCAGTGATACCGGGACAAAGAATTCACCCCTCCACTTT	15	.	once	TRBV6-1	TRBJ1-6
CASSYGQGGETQYF	TGTGCCAGCAGCTACGGACAGGGGGGGGAGACCCAGTACTTC	14	TRBD1	.	TRBV11-2	TRBJ2-5
CASRSRDREGEQYF	TGTGCCAGTAGATCCCGGGACAGGGAAGGAGAGCAGTACTTC	14	TRBD1	.	TRBV19	TRBJ2-7
CASSLRSLAKNIQYF	TGTGCCAGCAGTTTAAGATCACTAGCCAAAAACATTCAGTACTTC	15	.	.	TRBV28	TRBJ2-4
CASSPPEGGAYNEQFF	TGTGCCAGCTCACCACCGGAGGGAGGGGCATACAATGAGCAGTTCTTC	16	TRBD2	.	TRBV18	TRBJ2-1
CASSPTGGRGYTEAFF	TGCGCCAGCAGCCCAACCGGGGGGCGCGGGTACACTGAAGCTTTCTTT	16	.	few	TRBV5-1	TRBJ1-1
CATSSGVAEPLDTQYF	TGTGCCACCAGCAGTGGGGTAGCGGAGCCATTAGATACGCAGTATTTT	16	.	.	TRBV15	TRBJ2-3
CASSPRDRELGWGAFF	TGCGCCAGCAGCCCCCGGGACAGGGAGTTGGGGTGGGGTGCTTTCTTT	16	TRBD1	.	TRBV4-1	TRBJ1-1
CASSSTGTSEAFF	TGTGCCAGCAGTTCTACAGGGACGTCTGAAGCTTTCTTT	13	.	.	TRBV7-2	TRBJ1-1
CASCPRGSSYNEQFF	TGTGCCAGCTGCCCACGGGGAAGCTCCTACAATGAGCAGTTCTTC	15	.	.	TRBV6-5	TRBJ2-1
CASSLGRGTGPYGYTF	TGCGCCAGCAGCTTGGGTCGCGGGACAGGTCCTTATGGCTACACCTTC	16	TRBD1	.	TRBV5-1	TRBJ1-2
CASSIGSAETQYF	TGTGCCAGTAGTATCGGTAGCGCTGAGACCCAGTACTTC	13	.	once	TRBV19	TRBJ2-5
CASSPTGGETQYF	TGTGCCAGCTCACCAACGGGCGGGGAGACCCAGTACTTC	13	.	.	TRBV18	TRBJ2-5
CASSVGLAGSYNEQFF	TGTGCCAGCAGCGTCGGACTAGCGGGGTCCTACAATGAGCAGTTCTTC	16	TRBD2	.	TRBV9	TRBJ2-1
CASSLLAGAETQYF	TGTGCCAGCAGCCTACTAGCGGGGGCGGAGACCCAGTACTTC	14	TRBD2	.	TRBV7-2	TRBJ2-5
CASGHTGPRDEKLFF	TGTGCTAGTGGTCACACAGGGCCTAGGGATGAAAAACTGTTTTTT	15	.	.	TRBV12-5	TRBJ1-4
CASSQDERTAGTEAFF	TGTGCCAGCAGCCAAGACGAGAGAACAGCAGGCACTGAAGCTTTCTTT	16	.	.	TRBV14	TRBJ1-1
CASSRQGAEKLFF	TGTGCCAGCAGCCGACAGGGGGCTGAAAAACTGTTTTTT	13	TRBD1	few	TRBV12-3/TRBV12-4	TRBJ1-4
CSARTVRESSYEQYF	TGCAGCGCCCGAACGGTGCGGGAGAGCTCCTACGAGCAGTACTTC	15	TRBD2	.	TRBV29-1	TRBJ2-7
CASRRSGLEKLFF	TGTGCCAGCCGTAGGTCGGGGTTGGAAAAACTGTTTTTT	13	.	.	TRBV11-2	TRBJ1-4
CASSYYTLPLMNTEAFF	TGTGCCAGCAGTTACTATACCCTCCCCCTAATGAACACTGAAGCTTTCTTT	17	.	.	TRBV6-2/TRBV6-3	TRBJ1-1
CASSVRGGDNEQFF	TGTGCCAGCAGCGTTCGCGGGGGAGATAATGAGCAGTTCTTC	14	TRBD2	few	TRBV9	TRBJ2-1
CASSSSSGTIYEQYF	TGTGCCAGCAGCTCCTCTAGCGGGACGATCTACGAGCAGTACTTC	15	TRBD2	.	TRBV7-2	TRBJ2-7